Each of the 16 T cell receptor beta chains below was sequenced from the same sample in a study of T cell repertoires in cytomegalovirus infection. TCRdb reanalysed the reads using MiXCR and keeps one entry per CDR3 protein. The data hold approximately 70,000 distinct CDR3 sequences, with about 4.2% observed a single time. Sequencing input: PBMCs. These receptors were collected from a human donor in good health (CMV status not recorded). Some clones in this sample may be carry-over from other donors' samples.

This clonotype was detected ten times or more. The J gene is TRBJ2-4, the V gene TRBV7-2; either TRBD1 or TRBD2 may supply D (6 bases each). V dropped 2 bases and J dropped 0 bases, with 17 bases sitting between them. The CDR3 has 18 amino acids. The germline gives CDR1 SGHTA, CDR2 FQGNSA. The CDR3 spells CASSLRGVGAIAKNIQYF. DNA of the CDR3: TGTGCCAGCAGCTTAAGGGGGGTGGGGGCGATAGCCAAAAACATTCAGTACTTC.

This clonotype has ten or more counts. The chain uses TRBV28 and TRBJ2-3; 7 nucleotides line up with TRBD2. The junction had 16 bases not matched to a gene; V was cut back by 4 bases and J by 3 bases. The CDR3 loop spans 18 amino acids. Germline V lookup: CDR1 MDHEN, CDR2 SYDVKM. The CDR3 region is CASSWEGGQGVDTDTQYF. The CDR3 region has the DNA TGTGCCAGCAGTTGGGAGGGAGGTCAGGGCGTCGATACAGATACGCAGTATTTT.

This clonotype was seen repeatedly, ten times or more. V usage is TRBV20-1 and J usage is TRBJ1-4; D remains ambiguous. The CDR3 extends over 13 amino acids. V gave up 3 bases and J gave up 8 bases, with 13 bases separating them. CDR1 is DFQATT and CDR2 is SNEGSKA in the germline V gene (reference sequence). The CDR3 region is CSASVVGGEKLFF. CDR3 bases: TGCAGTGCTAGTGTAGTGGGAGGAGAAAAACTGTTTTTT.

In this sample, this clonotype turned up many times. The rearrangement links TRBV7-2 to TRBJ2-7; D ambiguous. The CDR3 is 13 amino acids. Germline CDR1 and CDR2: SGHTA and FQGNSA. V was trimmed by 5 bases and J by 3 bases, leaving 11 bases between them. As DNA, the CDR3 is TGTGCCAGCAGCCTTCTAAATCGCTACGAGCAGTACTTC. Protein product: CASSLLNRYEQYF.

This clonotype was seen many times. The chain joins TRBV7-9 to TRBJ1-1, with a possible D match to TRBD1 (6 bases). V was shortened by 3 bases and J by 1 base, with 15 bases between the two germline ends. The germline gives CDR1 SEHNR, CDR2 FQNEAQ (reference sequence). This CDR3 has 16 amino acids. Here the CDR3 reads CASSFYRDERNTEAFF. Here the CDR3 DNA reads TGTGCCAGCAGCTTTTACAGGGATGAAAGGAACACTGAAGCTTTCTTT.

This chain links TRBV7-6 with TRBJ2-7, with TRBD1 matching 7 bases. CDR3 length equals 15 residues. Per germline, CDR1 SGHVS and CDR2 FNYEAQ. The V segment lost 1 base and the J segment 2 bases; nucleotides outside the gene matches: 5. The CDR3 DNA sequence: TGTGCCAGCAGCTTAGAACAGGGGTTCACCTACGAGCAGTACTTC. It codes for CASSLEQGFTYEQYF.

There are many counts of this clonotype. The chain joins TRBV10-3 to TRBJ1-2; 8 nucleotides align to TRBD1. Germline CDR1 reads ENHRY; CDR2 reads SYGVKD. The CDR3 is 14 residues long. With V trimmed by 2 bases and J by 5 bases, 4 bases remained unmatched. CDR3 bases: TGTGCCATCAGTGAGGCGGACAGGGCTTATGGCTACACCTTC. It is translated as CAISEADRAYGYTF.

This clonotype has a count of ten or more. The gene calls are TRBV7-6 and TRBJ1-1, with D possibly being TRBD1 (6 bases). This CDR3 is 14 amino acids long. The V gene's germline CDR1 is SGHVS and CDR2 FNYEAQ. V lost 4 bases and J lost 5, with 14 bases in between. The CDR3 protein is CASSSWTDLTEAFF. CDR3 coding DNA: TGTGCCAGCAGCTCCTGGACAGATCTAACTGAAGCTTTCTTT.

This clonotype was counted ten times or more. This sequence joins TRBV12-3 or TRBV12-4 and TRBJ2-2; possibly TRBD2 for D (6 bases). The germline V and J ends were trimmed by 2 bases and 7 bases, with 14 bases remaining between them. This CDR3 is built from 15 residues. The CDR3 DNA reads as TGTGCCAGCAGTTTACTGGGACTCCTCGGCGGGGAGCTGTTTTTT. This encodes CASSLLGLLGGELFF.

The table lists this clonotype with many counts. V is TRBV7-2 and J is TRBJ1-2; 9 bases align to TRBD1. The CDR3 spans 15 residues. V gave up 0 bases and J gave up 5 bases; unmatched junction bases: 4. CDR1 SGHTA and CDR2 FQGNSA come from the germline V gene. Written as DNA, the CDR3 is TGTGCCAGCAGCTTAGCTTCGGGACAGGGTTATGGCTACACCTTC. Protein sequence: CASSLASGQGYGYTF.

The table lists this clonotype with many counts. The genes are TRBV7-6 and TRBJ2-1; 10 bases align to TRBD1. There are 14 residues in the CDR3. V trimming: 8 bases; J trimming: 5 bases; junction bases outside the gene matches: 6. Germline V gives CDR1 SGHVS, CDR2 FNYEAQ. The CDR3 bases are TGTGCCAGCCACGGGACAGGGGTCGACAATGAGCAGTTCTTC. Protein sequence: CASHGTGVDNEQFF.

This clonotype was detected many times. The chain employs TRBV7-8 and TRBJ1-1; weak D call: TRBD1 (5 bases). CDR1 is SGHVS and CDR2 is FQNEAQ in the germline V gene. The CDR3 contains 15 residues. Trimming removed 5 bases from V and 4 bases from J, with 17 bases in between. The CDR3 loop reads CASSVLRGVSTEAFF. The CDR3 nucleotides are TGTGCCAGCAGCGTCCTTCGGGGGGTTAGCACTGAAGCTTTCTTT.

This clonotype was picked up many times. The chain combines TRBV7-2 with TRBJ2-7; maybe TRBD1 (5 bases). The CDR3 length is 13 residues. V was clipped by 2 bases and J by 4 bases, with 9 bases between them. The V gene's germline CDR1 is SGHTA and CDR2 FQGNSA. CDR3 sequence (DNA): TGTGCCAGCAGCTTATTTAAGGGGTACGAGCAGTACTTC. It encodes CASSLFKGYEQYF.

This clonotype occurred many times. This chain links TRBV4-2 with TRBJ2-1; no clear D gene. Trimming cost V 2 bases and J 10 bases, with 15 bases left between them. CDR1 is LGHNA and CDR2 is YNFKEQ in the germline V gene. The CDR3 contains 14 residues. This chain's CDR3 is CASSQRPLRDEQFF. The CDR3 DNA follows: TGTGCCAGCAGCCAACGACCCCTCCGCGACGAGCAGTTCTTC.

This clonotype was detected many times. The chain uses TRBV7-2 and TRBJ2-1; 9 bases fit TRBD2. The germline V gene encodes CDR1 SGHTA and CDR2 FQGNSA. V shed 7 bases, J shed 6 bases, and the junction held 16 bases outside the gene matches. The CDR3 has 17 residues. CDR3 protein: CASKVGNSGRPSNEQFF. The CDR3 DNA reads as TGTGCCAGCAAGGTGGGGAACAGCGGGAGGCCCTCCAATGAGCAGTTCTTC.

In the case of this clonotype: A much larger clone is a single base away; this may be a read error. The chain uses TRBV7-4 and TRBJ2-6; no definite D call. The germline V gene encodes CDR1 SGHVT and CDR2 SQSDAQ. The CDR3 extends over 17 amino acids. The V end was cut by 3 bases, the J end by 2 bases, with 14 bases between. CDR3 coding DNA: TGTGCCAGCAGCTTGTATCCCGGACGGGCTGGGGCCAACGTCCTGACTTTC. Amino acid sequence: CASSLYPGRAGANVLTF. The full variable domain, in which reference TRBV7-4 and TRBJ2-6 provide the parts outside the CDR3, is GAGVSQSPRYKVAKRGRDVALRCDSISGHVTLYWYRQTLGQGSEVLTYSQSDAQRDKSGRPSGRFSAERPERSVSTLKIQRTEQGDSAVYLCASSLYPGRAGANVLTFGAGSRLTVL.